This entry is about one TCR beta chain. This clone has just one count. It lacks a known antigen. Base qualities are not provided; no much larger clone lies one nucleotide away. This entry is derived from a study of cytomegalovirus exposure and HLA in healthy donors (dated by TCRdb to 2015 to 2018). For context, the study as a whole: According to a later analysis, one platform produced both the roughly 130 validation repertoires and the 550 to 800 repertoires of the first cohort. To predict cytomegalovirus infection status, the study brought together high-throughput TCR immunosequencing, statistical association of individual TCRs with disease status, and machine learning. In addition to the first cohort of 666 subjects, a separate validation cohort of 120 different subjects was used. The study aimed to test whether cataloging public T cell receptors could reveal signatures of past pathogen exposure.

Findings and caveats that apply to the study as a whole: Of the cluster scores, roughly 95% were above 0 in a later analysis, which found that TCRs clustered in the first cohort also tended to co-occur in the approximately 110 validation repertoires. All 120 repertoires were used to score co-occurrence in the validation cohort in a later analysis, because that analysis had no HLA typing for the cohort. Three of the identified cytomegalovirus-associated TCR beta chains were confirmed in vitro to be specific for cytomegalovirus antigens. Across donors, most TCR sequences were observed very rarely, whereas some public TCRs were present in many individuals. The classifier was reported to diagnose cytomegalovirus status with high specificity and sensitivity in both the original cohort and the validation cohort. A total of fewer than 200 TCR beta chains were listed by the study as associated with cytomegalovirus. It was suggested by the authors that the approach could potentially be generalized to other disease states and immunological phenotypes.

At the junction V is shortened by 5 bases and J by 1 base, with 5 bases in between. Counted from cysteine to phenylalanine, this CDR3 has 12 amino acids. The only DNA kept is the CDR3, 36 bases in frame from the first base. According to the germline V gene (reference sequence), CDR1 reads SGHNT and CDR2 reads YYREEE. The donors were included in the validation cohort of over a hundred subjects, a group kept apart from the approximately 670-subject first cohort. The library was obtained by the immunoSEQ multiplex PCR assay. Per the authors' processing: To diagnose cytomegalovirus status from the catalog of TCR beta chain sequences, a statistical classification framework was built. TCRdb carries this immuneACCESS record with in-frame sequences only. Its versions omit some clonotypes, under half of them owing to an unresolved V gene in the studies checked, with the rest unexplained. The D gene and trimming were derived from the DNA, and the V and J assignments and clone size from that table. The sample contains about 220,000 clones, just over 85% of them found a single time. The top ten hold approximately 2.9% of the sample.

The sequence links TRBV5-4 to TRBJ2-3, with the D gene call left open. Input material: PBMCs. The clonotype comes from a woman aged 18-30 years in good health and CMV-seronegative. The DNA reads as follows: TGTGCCAGCAGTGAGGGCACAGATACGCAGTATTTT. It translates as CASSEGTDTQYF.